This TCR beta chain was documented in a study of OX40 agonist ivuxolimab in advanced cancers. A note on the overall study: Ivuxolimab was a fully human IgG2 agonistic monoclonal antibody targeting the costimulatory receptor OX40 (CD134). Intravenous ivuxolimab was administered to patients every 2 weeks at six dose levels: 0.01, 0.1, 0.3, 1.5, 3 and 10 mg/kg. Among the approximately 54 dose-escalation patients, about 20 had hepatocellular carcinoma, 15 or so melanoma, 9 renal cell carcinoma and 9 head and neck cancer. A male proportion of about 79% and a mean age of around 60 years, ranging from about 23 to 90, were recorded for the dose-escalation cohort. Patients were allowed to have had prior anti-PD-1, anti-PD-L1 or anti-CTLA-4 therapy, and more than 30% of the dose-escalation patients had previously received checkpoint inhibitors. Partial responses occurred in three dose-escalation patients: two with cutaneous melanoma and one with hepatocellular carcinoma. Peripheral TCRbeta sequencing was intended to test whether TCR sequence diversity was altered and clonal T-cell expansion was caused by ivuxolimab. The paper covers the monotherapy dose-escalation part of the phase I ivuxolimab trial, which included N = 52 patients.

The CDR3, from cysteine to phenylalanine, totals 14 residues. Only the CDR3 region is kept as DNA, spanning 42 bases read in frame from base 1. Relative to germline, V is 1 base shorter and J is 5 bases shorter, with 11 bases between their ends. CDR1 and CDR2, looked up from the germline V gene (reference sequence), are LNHNV and YYDKDF. To note about this clone: Its antigen remains unidentified. No much larger clone exists at a distance of one base, and base qualities are not known.

The trial excluded patients who had a history of autoimmune disease or who were on systemic immunosuppression. In every dose cohort, peripheral blood was drawn for TCR sequencing at baseline, cycle 4 day 1, and cycle 7 day 1. Samples came from an open-label, multicenter, first-in-human phase I dose-escalation trial of ivuxolimab. The trial enrolled adults with locally advanced or metastatic head and neck squamous cell, hepatocellular, melanoma or renal cell carcinoma. CD4+ and CD8+ T cells were sorted separately from peripheral blood before TCR sequencing. Genomic DNA was extracted from sorted cells for sequencing of the TCRbeta CDR3 region. The immunoSEQ Assay was used for sequencing of TCRbeta CDR3 regions. The clones in this table, taken by TCRdb from immuneACCESS, are in-frame only. Not every clone is retained; where verified, under half of the shortfall comes from an unresolved V gene, and the cause of the rest is unknown. The sample includes 110,000 or so clones, with 75% to 95% observed a single time. Approximately 0.69% of the sample is taken by the ten largest.

Paper-wide results and their limitations: After ivuxolimab, more expanded clones were found on average in CD8+ T cells than in CD4+ T cells. Low levels of normalized T-cell clonal expansion were also seen in some patients who did not respond. Which antigens the clonally expanded peripheral T cells were specific for was not determined. At doses of 0.1 to 3.0 mg/kg, clonal expansion of both CD4+ and CD8+ T cells in blood was seen between baseline and week 6. In partial responders in the 0.1-3.0 mg/kg groups, normalized peripheral clonal expansion was found to be among the lowest, especially among CD8+ T cells.

The chain was built from TRBV15 and TRBJ1-1, with the D segment identity uncertain. The source material was CD4+ or CD8+ T cells sorted from blood, sampled in a trial of the OX40 agonist ivuxolimab. The origin of this receptor is an adult with an advanced solid tumor such as melanoma, head and neck, liver or kidney cancer. Here is the DNA: TGTGCCACCAGCAGAGCGATGTGGGAGACTGAAGCTTTCTTT. It codes for CATSRAMWETEAFF.